This TCR beta chain was sequenced in a study of response to subunit inactivated influenza vaccine. General study results and limits: The authors suggested that few new T cells are recruited per seasonal influenza vaccination.

On this clonotype: Its antigen remains unknown.

One entry per CDR3 protein results from TCRdb running MiXCR on the RT-PCR reads. Of 250,000 to 350,000 distinct CDR3 sequences listed, 20% to 25% were seen once; the top ten hold under 13%. This CDR3 is built from 15 residues. V shed 3 bases and J shed 5 bases, with 16 bases lying between them. Germline lookup yields CDR1 LNHDA and CDR2 SQIVND (reference sequence). Material: PBMCs from blood, obtained less than 22 months after vaccination. The chain links TRBV19 to TRBJ1-1; D not certain. This sequence originates from a man aged 50 to 69 who received an inactivated influenza vaccine. The CDR3 coding sequence is TGTGCCAGTAGTATTGAAAGAGGGATACGGACTGAAGCTTTCTTT. Amino acids: CASSIERGIRTEAFF.